The rows below give T cell receptor beta chains drawn from one sample of a study of blood T cell repertoires in COVID-19. TCRdb keeps only in-frame clones here, not all; method: immunoSEQ multiplex PCR. The sample holds roughly 150,000 clones, 93% seen once. The sample comprised peripheral blood. The receptors stem from a woman in her sixties or seventies with COVID-19, enrolled during active disease. The CDR3 runs from the conserved cysteine through the conserved F or W. Fields, in order: CDR3 protein, CDR3 DNA, V gene, J gene, clone size, D gene. A D gene is named only where the DNA matches it firmly. Expanded clones are given a class, and other clones once, few, many or no size at all.

cdr3_aa: CASSLGRGQGYGTDTQYF
cdr3_nt: TGTGCCAGCAGCTTAGGCAGGGGGCAGGGGTACGGCACAGATACGCAGTATTTT
v_call: TRBV13
j_call: TRBJ2-3
clone_size: NA
d_call: TRBD1

cdr3_aa: CASSLTGGGMETQYF
cdr3_nt: TGTGCCAGCAGTCTGACTGGCGGGGGAATGGAGACCCAGTACTTC
v_call: TRBV25-1
j_call: TRBJ2-5
clone_size: NA
d_call: TRBD2

cdr3_aa: CASSISREGGYTF
cdr3_nt: TGTGCCAGTAGTATCTCCCGGGAGGGAGGCTACACCTTC
v_call: TRBV19
j_call: TRBJ1-2
clone_size: NA
d_call: NA

cdr3_aa: CASSLAFTNSYEQYF
cdr3_nt: TGTGCCAGCAGCTTAGCCTTTACTAACTCCTACGAGCAGTACTTC
v_call: TRBV7-2
j_call: TRBJ2-7
clone_size: once
d_call: NA

cdr3_aa: CASSLDGTYGYTF
cdr3_nt: TGTGCCAGCAGTCTTGACGGGACTTATGGCTACACCTTC
v_call: TRBV6-2/TRBV6-3
j_call: TRBJ1-2
clone_size: NA
d_call: NA

cdr3_aa: CASSQDYRTGMQFF
cdr3_nt: TGTGCCAGCAGCCAAGATTATAGGACAGGGATGCAGTTCTTC
v_call: TRBV14
j_call: TRBJ2-1
clone_size: once
d_call: TRBD1

cdr3_aa: CASSSRWGTGTDTQYF
cdr3_nt: TGTGCCAGCAGCTCCCGATGGGGGACTGGCACAGATACGCAGTATTTT
v_call: TRBV7-8
j_call: TRBJ2-3
clone_size: NA
d_call: NA

cdr3_aa: CASSRDRVAPLHF
cdr3_nt: TGTGCCAGCAGTAGGGACAGGGTGGCACCCCTCCACTTT
v_call: TRBV6-6
j_call: TRBJ1-6
clone_size: NA
d_call: TRBD1

cdr3_aa: CASSIEGVNGYTF
cdr3_nt: TGTGCCAGTAGTATAGAAGGGGTAAATGGCTACACCTTC
v_call: TRBV19
j_call: TRBJ1-2
clone_size: NA
d_call: NA

cdr3_aa: CASSFGSLSSYEQYF
cdr3_nt: TGCGCCAGCAGCTTCGGGAGCCTGAGCTCCTACGAGCAGTACTTC
v_call: TRBV5-1
j_call: TRBJ2-7
clone_size: NA
d_call: NA

cdr3_aa: CASSIGDLTYEQYF
cdr3_nt: TGTGCCAGTAGTATCGGTGATCTGACCTACGAGCAGTACTTC
v_call: TRBV19
j_call: TRBJ2-7
clone_size: NA
d_call: NA

cdr3_aa: CASSYSGGVTYEQYF
cdr3_nt: TGTGCCAGCAGTTACTCAGGGGGGGTCACGTACGAGCAGTACTTC
v_call: TRBV6-2/TRBV6-3
j_call: TRBJ2-7
clone_size: NA
d_call: NA

cdr3_aa: CASSSSRGINEKLFF
cdr3_nt: TGTGCCAGCAGCTCCTCTCGGGGGATAAATGAAAAACTGTTTTTT
v_call: TRBV5-4
j_call: TRBJ1-4
clone_size: once
d_call: NA

cdr3_aa: CASSLGTGTVQPQHF
cdr3_nt: TGTGCCAGCAGCTTGGGGACAGGGACGGTTCAGCCCCAGCATTTT
v_call: TRBV7-9
j_call: TRBJ1-5
clone_size: NA
d_call: TRBD1

cdr3_aa: CASSPQGSYGYTF
cdr3_nt: TGTGCCAGCAGCCCCCAGGGGAGCTATGGCTACACCTTC
v_call: TRBV6-2/TRBV6-3
j_call: TRBJ1-2
clone_size: NA
d_call: NA

cdr3_aa: CASSSGVAVNSPLHF
cdr3_nt: TGTGCCAGCAGCTCAGGGGTTGCGGTGAATTCACCCCTCCACTTT
v_call: TRBV5-4
j_call: TRBJ1-6
clone_size: NA
d_call: NA

cdr3_aa: CASSPGQITDTQYF
cdr3_nt: TGTGCCAGCAGCCCAGGACAGATCACAGATACGCAGTATTTT
v_call: TRBV5-8
j_call: TRBJ2-3
clone_size: once
d_call: NA

cdr3_aa: CASSPGTASGNTIYF
cdr3_nt: TGTGCCAGCAGCCCAGGAACAGCCTCTGGAAACACCATATATTTT
v_call: TRBV3-1/TRBV3-2
j_call: TRBJ1-3
clone_size: NA
d_call: NA

cdr3_aa: CASSLDGSSYEQYF
cdr3_nt: TGCGCCAGCAGCTTGGATGGGAGCTCCTACGAGCAGTACTTC
v_call: TRBV5-1
j_call: TRBJ2-7
clone_size: NA
d_call: NA

cdr3_aa: CASSQERGYTF
cdr3_nt: TGTGCCAGCAGCCAAGAACGGGGCTACACCTTC
v_call: TRBV4-2
j_call: TRBJ1-2
clone_size: NA
d_call: NA

cdr3_aa: CSVGGQGQGYGYTF
cdr3_nt: TGCAGCGTTGGGGGACAGGGACAAGGCTATGGCTACACCTTC
v_call: TRBV29-1
j_call: TRBJ1-2
clone_size: NA
d_call: TRBD1

cdr3_aa: CASSRQGRIGNTIYF
cdr3_nt: TGTGCCAGCAGTCGCCAGGGGCGCATTGGAAACACCATATATTTT
v_call: TRBV7-2
j_call: TRBJ1-3
clone_size: NA
d_call: NA

cdr3_aa: CASSLEAGVITEAFF
cdr3_nt: TGTGCCAGCAGCTTAGAGGCAGGGGTTATCACTGAAGCTTTCTTT
v_call: TRBV7-2
j_call: TRBJ1-1
clone_size: NA
d_call: NA

cdr3_aa: CASSPRTGQLNTEAFF
cdr3_nt: TGTGCCAGCTCACCAAGGACAGGTCAATTGAACACTGAAGCTTTCTTT
v_call: TRBV18
j_call: TRBJ1-1
clone_size: NA
d_call: TRBD1

cdr3_aa: CSVVEGTLNQPQHF
cdr3_nt: TGCAGCGTTGTTGAGGGAACTCTCAATCAGCCCCAGCATTTT
v_call: TRBV29-1
j_call: TRBJ1-5
clone_size: NA
d_call: NA

cdr3_aa: CASSADREETQYF
cdr3_nt: TGTGCCAGCAGCGCGGACAGGGAAGAGACCCAGTACTTC
v_call: TRBV5-4
j_call: TRBJ2-5
clone_size: NA
d_call: TRBD1

cdr3_aa: CASSGNGGGYTF
cdr3_nt: TGTGCCAGCAGCGGAAATGGAGGTGGCTACACCTTC
v_call: TRBV11-2
j_call: TRBJ1-2
clone_size: NA
d_call: NA

cdr3_aa: CASSLRGTGIQPQHF
cdr3_nt: TGTGCCAGCAGCTTGCGGGGTACAGGGATACAGCCCCAGCATTTT
v_call: TRBV5-6
j_call: TRBJ1-5
clone_size: NA
d_call: NA

cdr3_aa: CASTAALGGGYTF
cdr3_nt: TGTGCCAGCACCGCGGCCCTGGGAGGTGGCTACACCTTC
v_call: TRBV6-5
j_call: TRBJ1-2
clone_size: NA
d_call: NA

cdr3_aa: CAISEGTEVNSPLHF
cdr3_nt: TGTGCCATCAGTGAGGGGACAGAAGTTAATTCACCCCTCCACTTT
v_call: TRBV10-3
j_call: TRBJ1-6
clone_size: NA
d_call: TRBD1

cdr3_aa: CASSLAGGLDIQYF
cdr3_nt: TGTGCCAGCAGCTTAGCGGGGGGTTTGGACATTCAGTACTTC
v_call: TRBV7-2
j_call: TRBJ2-4
clone_size: NA
d_call: NA

cdr3_aa: CASSLQDRTNTGELFF
cdr3_nt: TGTGCCAGCAGCCTACAGGACAGGACGAACACCGGGGAGCTGTTTTTT
v_call: TRBV4-2
j_call: TRBJ2-2
clone_size: NA
d_call: TRBD1

cdr3_aa: CASSFIGGTTDTQYF
cdr3_nt: TGTGCCAGCAGTTTTATTGGCGGTACCACAGATACGCAGTATTTT
v_call: TRBV27
j_call: TRBJ2-3
clone_size: NA
d_call: NA

cdr3_aa: CASSQDLRGNEKLFF
cdr3_nt: TGCGCCAGCAGCCAAGATCTCAGAGGTAATGAAAAACTGTTTTTT
v_call: TRBV4-3
j_call: TRBJ1-4
clone_size: NA
d_call: NA

cdr3_aa: CASGQGPDTQYF
cdr3_nt: TGTGCTAGTGGGCAGGGCCCAGATACGCAGTATTTT
v_call: TRBV12-5
j_call: TRBJ2-3
clone_size: once
d_call: NA

cdr3_aa: CASRATVNTEAFF
cdr3_nt: TGTGCCAGCAGAGCGACAGTGAACACTGAAGCTTTCTTT
v_call: TRBV7-3
j_call: TRBJ1-1
clone_size: NA
d_call: NA

cdr3_aa: CASSPRGASDGTIYF
cdr3_nt: TGTGCCAGCAGCCCCCGTGGGGCGTCGGACGGCACCATATATTTT
v_call: TRBV7-9
j_call: TRBJ1-3
clone_size: NA
d_call: NA